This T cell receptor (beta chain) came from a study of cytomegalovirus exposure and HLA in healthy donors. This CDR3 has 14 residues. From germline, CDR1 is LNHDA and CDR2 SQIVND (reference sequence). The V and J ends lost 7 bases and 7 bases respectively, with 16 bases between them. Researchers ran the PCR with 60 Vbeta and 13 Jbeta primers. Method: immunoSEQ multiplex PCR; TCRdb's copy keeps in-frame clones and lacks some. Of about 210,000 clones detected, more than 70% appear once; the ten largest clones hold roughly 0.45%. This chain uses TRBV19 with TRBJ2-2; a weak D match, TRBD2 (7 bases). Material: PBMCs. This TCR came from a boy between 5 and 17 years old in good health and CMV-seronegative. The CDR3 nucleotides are TGTGCCAGTACCCCCCAGGGGAGGGTCGGGGAGCTGTTTTTT. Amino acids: CASTPQGRVGELFF.